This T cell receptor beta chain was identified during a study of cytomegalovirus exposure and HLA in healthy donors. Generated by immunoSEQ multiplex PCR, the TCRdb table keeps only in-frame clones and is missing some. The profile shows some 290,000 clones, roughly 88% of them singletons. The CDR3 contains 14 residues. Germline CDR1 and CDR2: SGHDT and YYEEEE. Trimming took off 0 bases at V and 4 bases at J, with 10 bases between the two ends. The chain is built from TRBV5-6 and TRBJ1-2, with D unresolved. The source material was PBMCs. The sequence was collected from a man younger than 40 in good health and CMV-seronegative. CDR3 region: CASSLARMSYGYTF. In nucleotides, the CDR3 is TGTGCCAGCAGCTTGGCCAGGATGAGCTATGGCTACACCTTC.